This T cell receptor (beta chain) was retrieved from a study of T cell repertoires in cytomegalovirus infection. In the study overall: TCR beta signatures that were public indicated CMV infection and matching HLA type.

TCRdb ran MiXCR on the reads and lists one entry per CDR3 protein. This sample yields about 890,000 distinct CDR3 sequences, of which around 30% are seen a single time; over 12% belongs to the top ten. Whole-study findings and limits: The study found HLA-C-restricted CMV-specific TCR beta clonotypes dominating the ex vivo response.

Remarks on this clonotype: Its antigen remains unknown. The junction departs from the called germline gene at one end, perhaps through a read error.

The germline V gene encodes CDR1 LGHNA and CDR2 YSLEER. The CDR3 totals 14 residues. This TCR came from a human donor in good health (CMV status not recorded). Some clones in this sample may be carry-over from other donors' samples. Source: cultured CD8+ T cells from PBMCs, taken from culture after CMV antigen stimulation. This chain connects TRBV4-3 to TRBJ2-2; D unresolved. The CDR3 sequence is CASNQAQNTGELFF. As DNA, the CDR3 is TGCGCCAGCAACCAAGCACAGAACACCGGGGAGCTGTTTTTT.